These T cell receptor beta chains were read from a single sample in a study of blood T cell repertoires in COVID-19. Only in-frame clones appear in the TCRdb table, and some are missing; sequencing was by immunoSEQ multiplex PCR. The table includes about 160,000 clones, around four fifths detected once. The sequenced material came from peripheral blood. The receptors originated from a woman older than 75 with acute or convalescent COVID-19. CDR3s include the opening cysteine and the closing phenylalanine or tryptophan. The order of the fields is D gene, J gene, clone size, V gene, CDR3 protein, CDR3 DNA. A D gene is named only where the DNA matches it firmly. A clone size is listed for some rows: how often the clone was seen (once, few, many), or a class if it is expanded.

NA | TRBJ2-2 | NA | TRBV12-5 | CASRTENTGELFF | TGTGCTAGTCGGACAGAGAACACCGGGGAGCTGTTTTTT
NA | TRBJ2-1 | NA | TRBV7-2 | CASSQNAYNEQFF | TGTGCCAGCAGCCAGAACGCCTACAATGAGCAGTTCTTC
TRBD2 | TRBJ2-1 | once | TRBV9 | CASSVGVILAGPLSYNEQFF | TGTGCCAGCAGCGTAGGAGTGATACTAGCGGGCCCACTTTCCTACAATGAGCAGTTCTTC
TRBD2 | TRBJ2-1 | once | TRBV5-1 | CASSHGTSLYNEQFF | TGCGCCAGCAGTCACGGGACTAGCCTGTACAATGAGCAGTTCTTC
NA | TRBJ2-7 | NA | TRBV4-3 | CASSLSQGMYEQYF | TGCGCCAGCAGCCTAAGCCAGGGTATGTACGAGCAGTACTTC
TRBD1 | TRBJ1-5 | NA | TRBV6-2/TRBV6-3 | CASSLRGPDQPQHF | TGTGCCAGCAGTTTAAGGGGGCCGGATCAGCCCCAGCATTTT
TRBD1 | TRBJ1-2 | once | TRBV6-5 | CASSYSRTGGSGYTF | TGTGCCAGCAGTTACTCGAGGACAGGGGGCAGTGGCTACACCTTC
NA | TRBJ1-1 | NA | TRBV9 | CASSPRAEGTRTEAFF | TGTGCCAGCAGCCCCCGCGCCGAGGGTACGAGGACTGAAGCTTTCTTT
NA | TRBJ1-1 | few | TRBV3-1/TRBV3-2 | CASSQFTENTEAFF | TGTGCCAGCAGCCAATTTACAGAGAACACTGAAGCTTTCTTT
NA | TRBJ2-4 | NA | TRBV27 | CASSNRERRIWTKNIQYF | TGTGCCAGCAGTAATCGGGAAAGGAGGATTTGGACCAAAAACATTCAGTACTTC
TRBD2 | TRBJ2-1 | NA | TRBV9 | CASSVGTSAYNEQFF | TGTGCCAGCAGCGTGGGGACTAGCGCGTACAATGAGCAGTTCTTC
TRBD1 | TRBJ1-5 | once | TRBV6-4 | CASSPQGGWQPQHF | TGTGCCAGCAGCCCCCAGGGGGGTTGGCAGCCCCAGCATTTT
TRBD2 | TRBJ2-1 | NA | TRBV6-5 | CASSYSGTSSYDEQFF | TGTGCCAGCAGTTATTCAGGGACTAGCTCTTATGATGAGCAGTTCTTC
NA | TRBJ1-2 | NA | TRBV7-2 | CASSLPQNYGYTF | TGTGCCAGCAGCTTACCACAGAACTATGGCTACACCTTC
NA | TRBJ1-1 | NA | TRBV2 | CASLRRQEGHEAFF | TGTGCCAGCCTGAGGCGGCAGGAGGGGCATGAAGCTTTCTTT
TRBD1 | TRBJ1-2 | few | TRBV30 | CAWSVGKAGGYGYTF | TGTGCCTGGAGTGTGGGAAAGGCAGGGGGATATGGCTACACCTTC
TRBD2 | TRBJ2-2 | NA | TRBV14 | CASSFGLAGYTGELFF | TGTGCCAGCAGCTTTGGGCTAGCGGGATACACCGGGGAGCTGTTTTTT
NA | TRBJ1-2 | NA | TRBV11-2 | CASSRGQRDYGYTF | TGTGCCAGCAGCCGTGGACAGAGAGACTATGGCTACACCTTC
TRBD1 | TRBJ1-2 | NA | TRBV7-9 | CASSSWTGNPHYGYTF | TGTGCCAGCAGCTCCTGGACAGGCAATCCCCACTATGGCTACACCTTC
TRBD1 | TRBJ1-3 | NA | TRBV4-1 | CASSQEGQGAYGNTIYF | TGCGCCAGCAGCCAAGAGGGACAGGGGGCGTACGGAAACACCATATATTTT
NA | TRBJ2-5 | NA | TRBV10-1 | CASSVRVEETQYF | TGCGCCAGCAGCGTCAGGGTCGAAGAGACCCAGTACTTC